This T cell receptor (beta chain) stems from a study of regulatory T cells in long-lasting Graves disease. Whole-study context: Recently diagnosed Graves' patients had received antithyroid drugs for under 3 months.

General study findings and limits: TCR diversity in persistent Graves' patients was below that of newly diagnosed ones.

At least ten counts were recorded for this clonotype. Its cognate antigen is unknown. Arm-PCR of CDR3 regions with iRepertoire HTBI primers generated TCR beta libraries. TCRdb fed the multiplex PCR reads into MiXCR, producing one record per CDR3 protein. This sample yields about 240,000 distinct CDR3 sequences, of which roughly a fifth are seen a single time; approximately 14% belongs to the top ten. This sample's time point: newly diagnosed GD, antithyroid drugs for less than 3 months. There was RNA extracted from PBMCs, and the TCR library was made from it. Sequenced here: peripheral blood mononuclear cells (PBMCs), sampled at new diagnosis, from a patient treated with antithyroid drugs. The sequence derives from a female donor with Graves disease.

Here the CDR3 reads CASSSTGHKNEKLFF. The CDR3 DNA is TGTGCCAGCAGCTCCACTGGGCATAAGAATGAAAAACTGTTTTTT. This chain links TRBV11-2 with TRBJ1-4; D is unresolved. Germline V gene data show CDR1 as SGHAT and CDR2 as FQNNGV. The CDR3 is 15 residues long. V lost 4 bases and J lost 5, with 14 bases in between. The full variable domain, its missing parts supplied by reference TRBV11-2 and TRBJ1-4, is EAGVAQSPRYKIIEKRQSVAFWCNPISGHATLYWYQQILGQGPKLLIQFQNNGVVDDSQLPKDRFSAERLKGVDSTLKIQPAKLEDSAVYLCASSSTGHKNEKLFFGSGTQLSVL.